This entry concerns a single T cell receptor (beta chain). Its antigen is undetermined. This sample is drawn from a study of cytomegalovirus exposure and HLA in healthy donors. Study-wide results and caveats: TCR beta sequences reportedly predicted most subjects' HLA-A and HLA-B alleles accurately. Solely CMV serostatus was available to characterize immune exposure. Highly shared variants forming one cluster were likely a sequencing artifact. A prior analysis recorded that most TCR beta V segments were productive about 87% or about 30% of the time.

Per the germline V gene, CDR1 is LGHNA and CDR2 is YNFKEQ. The V segment lost 4 bases and the J segment 7 bases; nucleotides outside the gene matches: 6. The CDR3 is made up of 14 amino acids. The PCR was carried out with 60 Vbeta primers and 13 Jbeta primers. Using immunoSEQ multiplex PCR, the repertoire was profiled, and TCRdb retains in-frame clones only, with some absent. The sample lists tens of thousands of clones, under 85% occurring once. This sequence was found in a middle-aged woman in good health and CMV-seronegative. Material for sequencing was PBMCs. This chain connects TRBV4-2 to TRBJ1-4; 7 bases match TRBD1. The CDR3 protein is CASSLIQGLEKLFF. As DNA, the CDR3 is TGTGCCAGCAGCCTAATACAGGGGCTTGAAAAACTGTTTTTT.